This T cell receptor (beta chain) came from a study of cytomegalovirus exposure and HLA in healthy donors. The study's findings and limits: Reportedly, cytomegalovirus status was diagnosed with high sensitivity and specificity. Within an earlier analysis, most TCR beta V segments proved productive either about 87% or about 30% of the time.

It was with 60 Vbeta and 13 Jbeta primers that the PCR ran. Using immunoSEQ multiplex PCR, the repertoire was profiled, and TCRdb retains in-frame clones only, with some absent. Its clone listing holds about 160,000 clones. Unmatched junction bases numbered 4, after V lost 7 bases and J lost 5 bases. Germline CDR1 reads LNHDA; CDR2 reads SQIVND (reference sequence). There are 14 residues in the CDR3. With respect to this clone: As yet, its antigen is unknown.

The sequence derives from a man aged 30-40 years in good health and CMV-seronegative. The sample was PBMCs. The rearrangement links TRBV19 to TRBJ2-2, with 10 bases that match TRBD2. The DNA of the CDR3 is TGTGCCAGTACTAGCGGGAGTGGTACCGGGGAGCTGTTTTTT. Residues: CASTSGSGTGELFF.